This T cell receptor (beta chain) was documented in a study of cytomegalovirus exposure and HLA in healthy donors. The study, taken as a whole, reports: Accurate prediction of HLA-A and HLA-B alleles (for most subjects) was reportedly achieved from TCR beta sequences. Most CMV-associated TCR beta chains appeared HLA-restricted in a later analysis. Researchers catalogued approximately 170 TCR beta chains as cytomegalovirus-associated. In an earlier analysis, productive rearrangement rates for most beta V segments clustered near 87% or 30%.

The primer mix had 60 Vbeta and 13 Jbeta primers. Generated by immunoSEQ multiplex PCR, the TCRdb table keeps only in-frame clones and is missing some. The sample has 150,000 to 200,000 clones, about four fifths seen once. Concerning this clone itself: Its antigen is still unknown.

The TCR sequence derives from a woman in her 50s in good health and CMV-seronegative. Material for sequencing was PBMCs.

The CDR3 DNA follows: TGTGCCAGTTCCATACTGGGAGGGATCCCCTACAATGAGCAGTTCTTC. Protein product: CASSILGGIPYNEQFF. This sequence joins TRBV19 and TRBJ2-1; 7 nucleotides align to TRBD2. The trim removed 8 bases at V and 2 bases at J, leaving 12 bases unmatched. The germline V gene encodes CDR1 LNHDA and CDR2 SQIVND (reference sequence). This CDR3 is built from 16 residues.